This T cell receptor (beta chain) was recovered during a study of blood T cells in healthy people across ages. A second PCR of roughly 7 to 11 cycles used a sample-barcoded 5' primer and a J-beta primer mix. TCRdb reanalysed the 5' RACE reads using MiXCR and keeps one entry per CDR3 protein. Among roughly 2 million distinct CDR3 sequences listed, just under 50% were seen once. Remarks on this clonotype: Its antigen remains unidentified.

The CDR3 loop spans 14 amino acids. The ends were cut back, 2 bases at V and 3 bases at J, with 11 bases in the middle. The V gene's germline CDR1 is SQVTM and CDR2 ANQGSEA. Findings of the study overall: Strong correlation existed between TCR beta diversity and naive T cell percentage. Both naive CD4+ cell counts and diversity were greater in long-lived donors than in aged donors.

The sample comprised blood. The receptor was derived from a woman in her thirties or forties in good health. The V and J genes are TRBV29-1 and TRBJ2-1, with D perhaps matching TRBD1 or TRBD2 (5 bases each). In DNA, the CDR3 is TGCAGCGTTGAACCGGGGCTCGGCTACAATGAGCAGTTCTTC. Its translation: CSVEPGLGYNEQFF.